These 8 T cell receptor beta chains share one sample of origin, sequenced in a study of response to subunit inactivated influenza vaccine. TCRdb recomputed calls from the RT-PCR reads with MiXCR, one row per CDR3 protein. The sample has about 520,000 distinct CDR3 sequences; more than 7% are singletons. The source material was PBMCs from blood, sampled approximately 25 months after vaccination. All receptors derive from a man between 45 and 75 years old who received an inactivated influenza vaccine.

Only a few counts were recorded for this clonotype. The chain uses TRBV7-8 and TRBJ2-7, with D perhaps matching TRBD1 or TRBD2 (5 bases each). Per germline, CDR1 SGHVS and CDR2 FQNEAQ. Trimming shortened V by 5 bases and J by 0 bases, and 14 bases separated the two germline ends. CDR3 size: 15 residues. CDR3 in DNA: TGTGCCAGCAGCCCCGGGACCCAAGGCTCCTACGAGCAGTACTTC. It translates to CASSPGTQGSYEQYF.

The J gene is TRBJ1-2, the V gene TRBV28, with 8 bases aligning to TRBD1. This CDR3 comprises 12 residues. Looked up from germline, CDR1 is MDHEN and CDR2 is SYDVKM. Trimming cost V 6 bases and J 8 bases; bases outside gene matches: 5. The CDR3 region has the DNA TGTGCCAGCAGGCGGGCAGGGGGCGGCTACACCTTC. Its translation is CASRRAGGGYTF.

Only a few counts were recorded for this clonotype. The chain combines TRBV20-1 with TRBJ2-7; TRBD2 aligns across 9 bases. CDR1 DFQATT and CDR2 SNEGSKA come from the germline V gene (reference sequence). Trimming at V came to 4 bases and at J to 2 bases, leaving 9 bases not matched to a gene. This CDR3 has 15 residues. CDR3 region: CSATGASGNTYEQYF. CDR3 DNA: TGCAGTGCTACCGGGGCTAGCGGGAACACCTACGAGCAGTACTTC.

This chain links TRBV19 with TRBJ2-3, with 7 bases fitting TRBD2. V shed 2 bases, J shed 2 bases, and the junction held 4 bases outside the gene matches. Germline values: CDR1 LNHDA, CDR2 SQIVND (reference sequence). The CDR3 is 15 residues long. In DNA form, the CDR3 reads TGTGCCAGTAGTATATCCGGGGGGTACACAGATACGCAGTATTTT. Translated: CASSISGGYTDTQYF.

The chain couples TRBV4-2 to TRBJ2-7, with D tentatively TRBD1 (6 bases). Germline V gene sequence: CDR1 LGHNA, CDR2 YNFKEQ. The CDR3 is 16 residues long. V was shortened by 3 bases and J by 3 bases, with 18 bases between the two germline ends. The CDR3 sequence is CASSQDSGVRSYEQYF. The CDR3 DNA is TGTGCCAGCAGCCAGGATTCAGGGGTGAGGAGCTACGAGCAGTACTTC.

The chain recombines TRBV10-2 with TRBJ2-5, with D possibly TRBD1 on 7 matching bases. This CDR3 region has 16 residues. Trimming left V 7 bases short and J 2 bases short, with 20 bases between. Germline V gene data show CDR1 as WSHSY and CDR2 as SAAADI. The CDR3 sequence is CASTPTEGAIQETQYF. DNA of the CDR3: TGCGCCAGCACTCCTACGGAGGGGGCGATACAAGAGACCCAGTACTTC.

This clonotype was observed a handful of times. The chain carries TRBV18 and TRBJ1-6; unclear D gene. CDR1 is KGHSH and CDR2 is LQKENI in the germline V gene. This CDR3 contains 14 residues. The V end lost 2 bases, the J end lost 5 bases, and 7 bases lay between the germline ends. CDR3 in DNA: TGTGCCAGCTCACCATTCGGGGATAATTCACCCCTCCACTTT. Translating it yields CASSPFGDNSPLHF. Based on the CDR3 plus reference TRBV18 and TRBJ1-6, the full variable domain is NAGVMQNPRHLVRRRGQEARLRCSPMKGHSHVYWYRQLPEEGLKFMVYLQKENIIDESGMPKERFSAEFPKEGPSILRIQQVVRGDSAAYFCASSPFGDNSPLHFGNGTRLTVT.

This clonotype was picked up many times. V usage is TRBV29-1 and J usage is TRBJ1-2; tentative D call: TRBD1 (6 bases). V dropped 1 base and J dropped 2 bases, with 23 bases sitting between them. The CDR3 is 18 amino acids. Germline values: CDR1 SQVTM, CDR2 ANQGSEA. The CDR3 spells CSVEVLYVTGLKNYGYTF. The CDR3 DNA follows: TGCAGCGTTGAAGTTTTATATGTGACAGGCCTTAAAAACTATGGCTACACCTTC.